One sample yielded the 10 T cell receptor beta chains listed below, sequenced in a study of T-cell reconstitution after alpha-beta-depleted transplantation in children. Preparation of the TCRbeta library involved a method that used unique molecular identifiers. One entry per CDR3 protein results from TCRdb running MiXCR on the PCR reads. The repertoire holds 200,000 to 250,000 distinct CDR3 sequences, approximately 12% seen once, with about 2.4% in the top ten. The input for sequencing was PBMCs from the stem cell graft donor, taken from the stem cell graft. Receptors originate from a human donor who donated a stem cell graft to a child with acute lymphoblastic leukemia.

As for this clonotype: A much larger clone lies one base from this, so it may be a read error. The rearrangement joins TRBV29-1 to TRBJ1-1; D not resolved. The CDR3 has 11 amino acids. V gave up 7 bases and J gave up 3 bases, with 9 bases separating them. CDR1 is SQVTM, CDR2 ANQGSEA, per germline. For the CDR3, the DNA is TGCAGCGCGACATTCGACACTGAAGCTTTCTTT. This translates into CSATFDTEAFF. The entire variable domain, with the rest obtained from reference TRBV29-1 and TRBJ1-1, is as follows: SAVISQKPSRDICQRGTSLTIQCQVDSQVTMMFWYRQQPGQSLTLIATANQGSEATYESGFVIDKFPISRPNLTFSTLTVSNMSPEDSSIYLCSATFDTEAFFGQGTRLTVV.

This clonotype was detected ten times or more. This chain joins TRBV20-1 and TRBJ2-7; TRBD1 aligns across 10 bases. Germline trimming cut 4 bases from V and 4 bases from J; bases unmatched to any gene: 16. This CDR3 has 17 residues. In germline, CDR1 is DFQATT, CDR2 SNEGSKA (reference sequence). The CDR3 DNA follows: TGCAGTGCTAAATGGAGGACAGGGGGACGGGAGGCTTACGAGCAGTACTTC. Translating gives CSAKWRTGGREAYEQYF.

V gene TRBV6-2 or TRBV6-3 combines with J gene TRBJ2-1, with D unclear. This CDR3 comprises 13 residues. Germline V gene lookup returns CDR1 MNHEY and CDR2 SVGEGT. Trimming pared 2 bases from V and 8 bases from J, leaving 10 bases between. The CDR3 is CASSYLKFHEQFF. The CDR3 DNA reads TGTGCCAGCAGTTACCTCAAGTTCCATGAGCAGTTCTTC.

There are many counts of this clonotype. This chain uses TRBV3-1 with TRBJ2-4, with 9 bases fitting TRBD2. The V gene's germline CDR1 is LGHDT and CDR2 YNNKEL (reference sequence). Trimming took 4 bases from V and 2 from J; bases not matched to a gene: 9. This CDR3 comprises 17 residues. CDR3 in amino acids: CASSPGGSGSTKNIQYF. For the CDR3, the DNA is TGTGCCAGCAGCCCCGGTGGTAGCGGGAGCACCAAAAACATTCAGTACTTC.

This clonotype was found many times. This chain uses TRBV7-9 with TRBJ1-6; D unresolved. The CDR3 has 15 amino acids. CDR1 is SEHNR and CDR2 is FQNEAQ in the germline V gene (reference sequence). Deletions cut 4 bases from V and 10 bases from J, with 17 bases between. CDR3 region: CASSSREAVRSPLHF. CDR3 sequence (DNA): TGTGCCAGCAGCTCGCGAGAGGCTGTTAGGTCACCCCTCCACTTT.

There are many counts of this clonotype. The V gene is TRBV5-1, the J gene TRBJ1-1; D perhaps matches TRBD1 (5 bases). The germline V gene encodes CDR1 SGHRS and CDR2 YFSETQ. Trimming removed 0 bases at V and 1 base at J, with 10 bases between. This CDR3 contains 15 residues. CDR3 residues: CASSLVSGPNTEAFF. In DNA, the CDR3 is TGCGCCAGCAGCTTGGTTTCAGGGCCGAACACTGAAGCTTTCTTT.

This clonotype was picked up many times. The chain recombines TRBV29-1 with TRBJ1-1; unclear D gene. Germline CDR1 SQVTM, CDR2 ANQGSEA. V lost 5 bases and J 1 base, leaving 5 bases between the germline ends. The CDR3 runs to 11 residues. The CDR3 region is CSVPQNTEAFF. In nucleotides, the CDR3 is TGCAGCGTTCCCCAGAACACTGAAGCTTTCTTT.

The table lists this clonotype with many counts. The chain joins TRBV6-2 or TRBV6-3 to TRBJ2-7; 8 nucleotides agree with TRBD2. With 2 bases clipped from V and 4 bases from J, the junction kept 7 bases outside the gene matches. This CDR3 is 15 amino acids long. Germline CDR1 MNHEY, CDR2 SVGEGT. The CDR3 DNA sequence: TGTGCCAGCAGTTACCGCGGGGGGCTCCTGTACGAGCAGTACTTC. Amino acids: CASSYRGGLLYEQYF.

This clonotype was recorded many times. The J gene is TRBJ2-5, the V gene TRBV29-1; D gene uncertain. Trimming took 8 bases from V and 4 from J, leaving 17 bases between them. Germline values: CDR1 SQVTM, CDR2 ANQGSEA. The CDR3 covers 13 residues. This chain's CDR3 is CSTRVSGPETQYF. The CDR3 DNA reads as TGCAGCACCCGGGTCTCGGGCCCAGAGACCCAGTACTTC.

At least ten counts were recorded for this clonotype. The chain links TRBV7-9 to TRBJ1-1; D uncertain. Trimming cost V 5 bases and J 8 bases, with 15 bases left between them. The CDR3 is 13 residues long. Per germline, CDR1 SEHNR and CDR2 FQNEAQ (reference sequence). DNA for the CDR3: TGTGCCAGCAGCAAAGACCAAACCACCGAAGCTTTCTTT. This encodes CASSKDQTTEAFF.